A single sample gave rise to the 24 T cell receptor beta chains below, sequenced in a study of shared clonotypes between healthy human individuals. Assay used: immunoSEQ multiplex PCR; TCRdb lists only in-frame clones, some missing. The sample includes some 1 million clones, around 75% of them seen just once. Sequences were obtained from memory CD4+ T cells sorted from blood. Regarding subset: CD45RA-negative fraction. Source of these receptors: a man aged 18 to 35 in good health.

As regards this clone: The sample carries other DNA sequences with the same CDR3. The V call is TRBV18, the J call TRBJ2-1; TRBD2 agrees at 11 bases. V trimming: 3 bases; J trimming: 3 bases; junction bases outside the gene matches: 1. The CDR3 loop spans 15 amino acids. Germline V gene sequence: CDR1 KGHSH, CDR2 LQKENI. CDR3 sequence: CASSPLAGGYNEQFF. DNA of the CDR3: TGTGCCAGCTCACCCCTAGCGGGAGGCTACAATGAGCAGTTCTTC.

The V and J genes are TRBV29-1 and TRBJ2-6; TRBD1 agrees at 8 bases. CDR1 is SQVTM and CDR2 is ANQGSEA in the germline V gene. The V gene end was trimmed by 6 bases and the J gene end by 2 bases; junction bases not matched to a gene: 6. The CDR3 is 15 residues long. The CDR3 nucleotides are TGCAGCGTCGGACAGGGTAGGACTGGGGCCAACGTCCTGACTTTC. Translation: CSVGQGRTGANVLTF.

J is TRBJ2-7 and V is TRBV30; maybe TRBD2 (6 bases). Trimming took off 2 bases at V and 6 bases at J, with 20 bases between the two ends. From germline, CDR1 is GTSNPN and CDR2 SVGIG (reference sequence). There are 15 residues in the CDR3. The CDR3 here is CAWSLRTTITSEQYF. The DNA for the CDR3 is TGTGCCTGGAGTCTACGGACTACAATAACTTCCGAGCAGTACTTC. Variable domain in full (rest from reference TRBV30 and TRBJ2-7): SQTIHQWPATLVQPVGSPLSLECTVEGTSNPNLYWYRQAAGRGLQLLFYSVGIGQISSEVPQNLSASRPQDRQFILSSKKLLLSDSGFYLCAWSLRTTITSEQYFGPGTRLTVT.

The V and J genes are TRBV12-5 and TRBJ2-1; D is perhaps TRBD2 (6 bases). This CDR3 comprises 16 residues. V was clipped by 5 bases and J by 3 bases, with 17 bases between them. CDR1 and CDR2 (germline): LGHNT, FRNRAP. CDR3 protein: CASGTSPSDSYNEQFF. The CDR3 nucleotides are TGTGCTAGTGGTACCTCGCCTAGCGACAGCTACAATGAGCAGTTCTTC.

This clone was seen once. The V and J genes are TRBV7-8 and TRBJ1-1, with 12 bases matching TRBD1. The CDR3 has 14 residues. V lost 4 bases, J lost 6 bases, and 3 bases stayed unmatched. Per germline, CDR1 SGHVS and CDR2 FQNEAQ. The CDR3 loop reads CASSSGQGASEAFF. The CDR3, as DNA: TGTGCCAGCAGCTCGGGACAGGGGGCGTCTGAAGCTTTCTTT.

V is TRBV5-4 and J is TRBJ2-4; TRBD2 matches at 11 bases. Germline V gene sequence: CDR1 SGHNT, CDR2 YYREEE (reference sequence). V lost 5 bases, J lost 2 bases, and 6 bases stayed unmatched. The CDR3 spans 16 residues. The CDR3: CASSFSGRATKNIQYF. The CDR3, as DNA: TGTGCCAGCAGTTTTAGCGGGAGGGCCACCAAAAACATTCAGTACTTC.

J is TRBJ1-4 and V is TRBV5-1; D possibly corresponds to TRBD1 (5 bases). This CDR3 region has 16 residues. Germline V lookup: CDR1 SGHRS, CDR2 YFSETQ. Trimming left V 3 bases short and J 0 bases short, with 12 bases between. CDR3 nucleotide sequence: TGCGCCAGCAGCTCCGGGGGGTCCTCAACTAATGAAAAACTGTTTTTT. Its translation: CASSSGGSSTNEKLFF.

This clone occurred once. The genes are TRBV10-3 and TRBJ2-1, with D perhaps being TRBD1 or TRBD2 (5 bases each). Per germline, CDR1 ENHRY and CDR2 SYGVKD. The V end was cut by 6 bases, the J end by 7 bases, with 19 bases between. The length of the CDR3 is 15 residues. CDR3 bases: TGTGCCATCAGCGTAGGAACCGGGACCACAAATGAGCAGTTCTTC. It codes for CAISVGTGTTNEQFF.

To note about this clone: A read error is likely here: a far larger clone is one base away. Other DNA sequences within the sample encode an identical CDR3. The chain is built from TRBV5-1 and TRBJ2-5; 7 bases match TRBD2. J gave up 2 bases and V 0 bases, and 1 base lay outside the gene matches. CDR1 is SGHRS, CDR2 YFSETQ, per germline. The CDR3 contains 14 residues. The CDR3 DNA is TGCGCCAGCAGCTTGGCCGGGGGGCAAGAGACCCAGTACTTC. It specifies CASSLAGGQETQYF.

CDR3 residues: CASSLDRSPIYGYTF. Written as DNA, the CDR3 is TGTGCCAGCAGCTTGGATAGATCTCCCATATATGGCTACACCTTC. The chain uses TRBV5-4 and TRBJ1-2; no firm D call. V dropped 0 bases and J dropped 5 bases, with 14 bases sitting between them. The CDR3 has 15 residues. Germline-derived CDR1 and CDR2 are SGHNT and YYREEE (reference sequence).

On this clone: With a much larger clone just one base away, this may be a read error. Other DNA sequences within the sample encode an identical CDR3. The rearrangement links TRBV6-5 to TRBJ1-2; D gene uncertain. Looked up from germline, CDR1 is MNHEY and CDR2 is SVGAGI. The CDR3 contains 11 residues. Trimming removed 6 bases at V and 3 bases at J, with 5 bases between. CDR3 residues: CASRRDYGYTF. For the CDR3, the DNA is TGTGCCAGCAGGAGGGACTATGGCTACACCTTC.

This clone occurred once. The chain has TRBV7-9 and TRBJ1-3; 7 bases match TRBD1. Germline-derived CDR1 and CDR2 are SEHNR and FQNEAQ (reference sequence). The CDR3 totals 16 residues. V was clipped by 5 bases and J by 0 bases; unmatched bases: 7. The CDR3 loop reads CASSDRQGSSGNTIYF. CDR3 DNA: TGTGCCAGCAGCGACCGACAGGGATCCTCTGGAAACACCATATATTTT.

The J gene is TRBJ1-5, the V gene TRBV29-1; D gene uncertain. CDR3 length: 13 amino acids. V was pared by 4 bases and J by 5 bases, with 12 bases between. Germline V gene lookup returns CDR1 SQVTM and CDR2 ANQGSEA. The CDR3 bases are TGCAGCGTTGGAGGTGGTAGGGATCAGCCCCAGCATTTT. This encodes CSVGGGRDQPQHF.

The V and J genes are TRBV27 and TRBJ2-7, with D perhaps matching TRBD1 or TRBD2 (6 bases each). The CDR3 has 16 residues. The germline V gene has CDR1 MNHEY and CDR2 SMNVEV (reference sequence). The V and J ends lost 11 bases and 0 bases respectively, with 23 bases between them. The DNA of the CDR3 is TGTGCCTCCTTTAGGGCTTTGGGGGGCGCCTCCTACGAGCAGTACTTC. It specifies CASFRALGGASYEQYF.

The chain is built from TRBV2 and TRBJ1-3; D is possibly TRBD1 (6 bases). The CDR3 is 16 amino acids. Germline assignment: CDR1 SNHLY and CDR2 FYNNEI. V lost 4 bases to trimming and J lost 0 bases, with 13 bases between them. The CDR3 loop is CASSANRASSGNTIYF. The CDR3 coding sequence is TGTGCCAGCAGTGCCAACAGGGCCTCCTCTGGAAACACCATATATTTT.

J is TRBJ1-3 and V is TRBV2, with 9 bases aligning to TRBD1. Germline-derived CDR1 and CDR2 are SNHLY and FYNNEI. V gave up 0 bases and J gave up 1 base; unmatched junction bases: 4. This CDR3 has 17 amino acids. As DNA, the CDR3 is TGTGCCAGCAGTGAAGCGGGGACAGGGAGTTCTGGAAACACCATATATTTT. Translated, it gives CASSEAGTGSSGNTIYF. The variable domain in full, with the rest retrieved from reference TRBV2 and TRBJ1-3, is EPEVTQTPSHQVTQMGQEVILRCVPISNHLYFYWYRQILGQKVEFLVSFYNNEISEKSEIFDDQFSVERPDGSNFTLKIRSTKLEDSAMYFCASSEAGTGSSGNTIYFGEGSWLTVV.

V and J are TRBV6-1 and TRBJ2-7; maybe TRBD2 (5 bases). CDR3 length: 12 residues. Germline assignment: CDR1 MNHNS and CDR2 SASEGT. V was shortened by 6 bases and J by 3 bases, with 9 bases between the two germline ends. CDR3 in DNA: TGTGCCAGCAGCCCTCGGGGCTACGAGCAGTACTTC. Its translation: CASSPRGYEQYF.

This clone came up a few times. V gene TRBV21-1 combines with J gene TRBJ2-7; the table gives TRBD2 as D, unverified against the DNA. TRBV21-1 is annotated as a pseudogene. The length of the CDR3 is 19 residues. The DNA of the CDR3 is TGTGCCAGCAGCAAAAGTGGAACCTTCGCGGGAGGGGGCTCCTACGAGCAGTACTTC. It specifies CASSKSGTFAGGGSYEQYF.

The chain links TRBV2 to TRBJ1-1; the D is unclear. V lost 6 bases and J 0 bases, leaving 11 bases between the germline ends. Per the germline V gene, CDR1 is SNHLY and CDR2 is FYNNEI. The CDR3 is 14 residues long. CDR3 coding DNA: TGTGCCAGCAGCCCCGGTGAGATGAACACTGAAGCTTTCTTT. This encodes CASSPGEMNTEAFF. The full variable domain, in which reference TRBV2 and TRBJ1-1 provide the parts outside the CDR3, is EPEVTQTPSHQVTQMGQEVILRCVPISNHLYFYWYRQILGQKVEFLVSFYNNEISEKSEIFDDQFSVERPDGSNFTLKIRSTKLEDSAMYFCASSPGEMNTEAFFGQGTRLTVV.

There are a few counts of this clone. V is TRBV28 and J is TRBJ1-5; D ambiguous. The V gene lost 5 bases and the J gene lost 3 bases, with 11 bases spanning the gap. The length of the CDR3 is 14 residues. Germline V gene data show CDR1 as MDHEN and CDR2 as SYDVKM. CDR3 region: CASSRGPPNQPQHF. CDR3 bases: TGTGCCAGCAGTCGAGGACCGCCCAATCAGCCCCAGCATTTT.

The genes are TRBV29-1 and TRBJ1-1; TRBD1 matches at 7 bases. V trimming: 7 bases; J trimming: 2 bases; junction bases outside the gene matches: 7. The CDR3 totals 13 residues. The germline gives CDR1 SQVTM, CDR2 ANQGSEA. The chain's CDR3 is CSGRGTANTEAFF. DNA for the CDR3: TGCAGCGGCCGCGGGACAGCTAACACTGAAGCTTTCTTT.

The rearrangement links TRBV28 to TRBJ2-7; D is ambiguous. Germline CDR1 and CDR2: MDHEN and SYDVKM. This CDR3 has 12 residues. The V and J ends lost 8 bases and 5 bases respectively, with 13 bases between them. The chain's CDR3 is CASGRTYNEQYF. In nucleotides, the CDR3 is TGTGCCAGCGGTCGCACTTATAACGAGCAGTACTTC.

This clone was detected only once. Distinct nucleotide sequences in the sample also encode this CDR3. The DNA for the CDR3 is TGTGCCAGCAGCTTAGTGGGACTAGGGTCCTACAATGAGCAGTTCTTC. Its translation is CASSLVGLGSYNEQFF. V gene TRBV7-2 combines with J gene TRBJ2-1; 8 nucleotides match TRBD2. CDR3 length: 16 amino acids. Trimming at V came to 1 base and at J to 1 base, leaving 3 bases not matched to a gene. The germline gives CDR1 SGHTA, CDR2 FQGNSA.

This clone was seen a handful of times. The V and J genes are TRBV19 and TRBJ1-1; tentative D call: TRBD1 (5 bases). This CDR3 has 13 amino acids. CDR1 is LNHDA and CDR2 is SQIVND in the germline V gene (reference sequence). The ends were cut back, 7 bases at V and 1 base at J, with 10 bases in the middle. CDR3 amino acids: CASILTANTEAFF. The CDR3 DNA reads as TGTGCCAGTATCTTGACAGCGAACACTGAAGCTTTCTTT.